A selection of T cell receptor beta chains follows, all from one sample in a study of T cell repertoires in cytomegalovirus infection. TCRdb independently ran MiXCR on the reads; one entry per CDR3 protein. This table has about 310,000 distinct CDR3 sequences, roughly a sixth appearing once. Sequencing input: PBMCs. The receptors were sampled from a human donor in good health (CMV status not recorded). Some clones in this sample may be carry-over from other donors' samples. Each CDR3 is given with its conserved first and last residue.

>TRBV28|TRBJ1-4
CASSERNEKLFF
>TRBV10-3|TRBJ1-5
CAISRDRDNQPQHF
>TRBV6-6|TRBJ2-1
CASSDPTSGLISEQFF
>TRBV6-6|TRBJ2-5
CASSSGPRAGMAQYF
>TRBV12-3/TRBV12-4|TRBJ2-1
CASTPVPSGGNEQFF
>TRBV6-2/TRBV6-3|TRBJ2-7
CASSYRPYEQYF
>TRBV28|TRBJ2-7
CASSSPGGRAHEQYF
>TRBV7-2|TRBJ2-3
CASSLQGDRGTDTQYF
>TRBV12-3/TRBV12-4|TRBJ1-5
CASSPTLRRGTGQPQHF
>TRBV10-3|TRBJ1-1
CAISLKGTEAFF
>TRBV29-1|TRBJ2-1
CSVASTTLNEQFF